This paragraph reports one T cell receptor (beta chain). Its matching antigen is unknown. The data derive from a study of OX40 agonist ivuxolimab in advanced cancers. Background on the study: Mean age approximately 59 years, range roughly 20 to 85; 82.7% male.

Clones were read by immunoSEQ multiplex PCR, and TCRdb kept only the in-frame ones, dropping some. The data hold approximately 97,000 clones, with 80% to 90% observed a single time. This CDR3 comprises 17 residues. With 1 base removed from V and 0 bases from J, the gap between germline ends came to 13 bases. Per germline, CDR1 SEHNR and CDR2 FQNEAQ (reference sequence). Study-wide points: Among some nonresponders, normalized T-cell clonal expansion was also low.

It was autoimmune disease history or systemic immunosuppression that excluded patients. The chain recombines TRBV7-9 with TRBJ1-5; the D gene is possibly TRBD1 (5 bases). The starting material was CD4+ or CD8+ T cells sorted from blood, obtained in a trial of the OX40 agonist ivuxolimab. This sequence originates from an adult with an advanced solid tumor such as melanoma, head and neck, liver or kidney cancer. CDR3: CASSLGLGDFSNQPQHF. The CDR3 DNA sequence: TGTGCCAGCAGCTTAGGGTTGGGGGATTTTAGCAATCAGCCCCAGCATTTT.